This TCR beta chain was recorded in a study of cytomegalovirus exposure and HLA in healthy donors. In the case of this clone: Its antigen is still unknown.

V lost 1 base, J lost 4 bases, and 11 bases lay in between. Germline loops: CDR1 SGHRS, CDR2 YFSETQ. The CDR3 consists of 15 residues. This PCR relied on a set of 60 Vbeta primers and 13 Jbeta primers. Generated by immunoSEQ multiplex PCR, the TCRdb table keeps only in-frame clones and is missing some. The sample lists some 170,000 clones; approximately 80% were seen once. Points from the study as a whole: Later analysis demonstrated an association between a missense DCLRE1C variant and TCR beta V- and J-gene trimming. It was likely that a cluster of highly shared sequence variants was a sequencing artifact. It was shown in a later analysis that HLA-associated TCR beta chains were more clonally expanded than other, equally common chains. Fewer N-insertions than the roughly 700-donor mean were reportedly shown by an Asian-associated ancestry cluster in a later analysis.

The TCR comes from a man younger than 45 in good health and CMV-seronegative. Input material: PBMCs. The chain links TRBV5-1 to TRBJ2-2; D possibly corresponds to TRBD2 (6 bases). The CDR3: CASSLTGAPTGELFF. The CDR3 region has the DNA TGCGCCAGCAGCTTGACGGGAGCTCCCACCGGGGAGCTGTTTTTT. The full variable domain, rest sourced from reference TRBV5-1 and TRBJ2-2, is KAGVTQTPRYLIKTRGQQVTLSCSPISGHRSVSWYQQTPGQGLQFLFEYFSETQRNKGNFPGRFSGRQFSNSRSEMNVSTLELGDSALYLCASSLTGAPTGELFFGEGSRLTVL.